This T cell receptor (beta chain) was sequenced in a study of vaccination and CD4 T cells after COVID-19. Study background: Post-vaccine sampling followed dose two by a median approximately 74 days (range 14 to 241).

The CDR3 contains 14 residues. CDR1 is MNHNS, CDR2 SASEGT, per germline. V shed 5 bases and J shed 6 bases, with 17 bases lying between them. Study results and caveats: Researchers looked at relatively few convalescent patients and had no early post-infection timepoints.

In regard to this clonotype: The antigen is unknown.

Via MiXCR, TCRdb re-called the PCR reads, giving one row per CDR3 protein. The sample carries over 15,000 distinct CDR3 sequences, around 69% recorded once. The TCR comes from a human donor who had recovered from COVID-19. The chain is built from TRBV6-1 and TRBJ2-7; D possibly corresponds to TRBD1 (6 bases). The sample was CD4+ T cells from blood, taken after SARS-CoV-2 vaccination. CDR3 sequence (DNA): TGTGCCAGCAGTACGGGACATGGAAGGACCGAGCAGTACTTC. Translated: CASSTGHGRTEQYF.